This section outlines one T cell receptor (beta chain) sequence together with its context. Its antigen is not identified. The data originate from a study of shared clonotypes between healthy human individuals. Findings of the study overall: As a rule, naive subsets had a larger estimated richness than memory subsets. Generation probability values for non-shared clonotypes were lower than those for clonotypes shared by all four donors.

Assay runs were performed at deep level. Some 30,000 T cell genomes, or roughly 200 ng DNA, went into the sorted-subset replicate PCRs. The protocol was immunoSEQ multiplex PCR, while the TCRdb copy is restricted to in-frame clones and leaves out a portion. The repertoire has 2 million to 3 million clones, approximately 93% of them found once; the top ten carry around 0.37%. Looked up from germline, CDR1 is GTSNPN and CDR2 is SVGIG (reference sequence). The CDR3 sequence is 15 residues long. Trimming removed 2 bases from V and 10 bases from J, with 18 bases in between. The J gene is TRBJ1-6, the V gene TRBV30, with D perhaps matching TRBD1 (6 bases). The specimen sequenced was naive CD4+ T cells from PBMCs. Subset of the sample: CD45RA+ positively selected. This clonotype was obtained from a young man in good health. Some clones in this sample may be carry-over from other donors' samples. CDR3 in DNA: TGTGCCTGGAGTATCAGTGGGACAATAGGGTCACCCCTCCACTTT. Translating it yields CAWSISGTIGSPLHF. The full variable domain, completed using reference TRBV30 and TRBJ1-6, is SQTIHQWPATLVQPVGSPLSLECTVEGTSNPNLYWYRQAAGRGLQLLFYSVGIGQISSEVPQNLSASRPQDRQFILSSKKLLLSDSGFYLCAWSISGTIGSPLHFGNGTRLTVT.